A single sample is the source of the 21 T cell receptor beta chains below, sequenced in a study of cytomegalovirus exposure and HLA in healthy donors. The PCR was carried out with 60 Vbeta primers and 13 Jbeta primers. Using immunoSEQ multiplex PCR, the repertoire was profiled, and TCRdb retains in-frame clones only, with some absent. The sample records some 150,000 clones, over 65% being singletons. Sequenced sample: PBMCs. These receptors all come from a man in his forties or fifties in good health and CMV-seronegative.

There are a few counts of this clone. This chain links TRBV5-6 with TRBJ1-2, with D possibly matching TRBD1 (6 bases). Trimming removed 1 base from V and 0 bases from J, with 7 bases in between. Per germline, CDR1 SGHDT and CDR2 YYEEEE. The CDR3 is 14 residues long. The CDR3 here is CASSLSGANYGYTF. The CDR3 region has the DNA TGTGCCAGCAGCTTGTCAGGGGCTAACTATGGCTACACCTTC. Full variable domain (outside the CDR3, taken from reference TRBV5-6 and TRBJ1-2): DAGVTQSPTHLIKTRGQQVTLRCSPKSGHDTVSWYQQALGQGPQFIFQYYEEEERQRGNFPDRFSGHQFPNYSSELNVNALLLGDSALYLCASSLSGANYGYTFGSGTRLTVV.

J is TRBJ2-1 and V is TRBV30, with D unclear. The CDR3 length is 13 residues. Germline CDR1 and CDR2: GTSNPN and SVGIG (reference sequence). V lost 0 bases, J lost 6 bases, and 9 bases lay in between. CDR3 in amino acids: CAWSVDFSNEQFF. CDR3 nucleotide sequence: TGTGCCTGGAGTGTTGACTTTTCCAATGAGCAGTTCTTC.

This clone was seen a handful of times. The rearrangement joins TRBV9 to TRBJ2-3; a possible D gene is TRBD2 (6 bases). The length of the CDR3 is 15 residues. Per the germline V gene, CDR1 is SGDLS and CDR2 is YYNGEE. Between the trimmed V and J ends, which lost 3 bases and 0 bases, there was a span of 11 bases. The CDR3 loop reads CASSATGTSTDTQYF. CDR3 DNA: TGTGCCAGCAGCGCTACCGGGACTAGCACAGATACGCAGTATTTT. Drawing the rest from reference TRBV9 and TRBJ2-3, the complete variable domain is DSGVTQTPKHLITATGQRVTLRCSPRSGDLSVYWYQQSLDQGLQFLIQYYNGEERAKGNILERFSAQQFPDLHSELNLSSLELGDSALYFCASSATGTSTDTQYFGPGTRLTVL.

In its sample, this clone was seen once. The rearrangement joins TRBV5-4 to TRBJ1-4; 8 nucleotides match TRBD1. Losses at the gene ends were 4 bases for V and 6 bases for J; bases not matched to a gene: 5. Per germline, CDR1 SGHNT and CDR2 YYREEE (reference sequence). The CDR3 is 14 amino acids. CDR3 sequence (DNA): TGTGCCAGCAGCCCCGGACAGGGCTATGAAAAACTGTTTTTT. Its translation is CASSPGQGYEKLFF.

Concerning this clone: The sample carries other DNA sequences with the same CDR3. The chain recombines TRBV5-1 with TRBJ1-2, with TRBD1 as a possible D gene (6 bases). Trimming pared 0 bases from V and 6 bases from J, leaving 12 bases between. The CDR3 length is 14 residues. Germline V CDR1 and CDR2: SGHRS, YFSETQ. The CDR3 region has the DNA TGCGCCAGCAGCTTGGACAGGGTTTCAGATGGCTACACCTTC. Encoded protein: CASSLDRVSDGYTF.

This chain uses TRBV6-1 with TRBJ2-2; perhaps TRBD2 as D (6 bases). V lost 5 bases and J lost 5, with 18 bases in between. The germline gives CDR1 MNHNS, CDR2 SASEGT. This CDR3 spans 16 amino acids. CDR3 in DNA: TGTGCCAGCAGTAAAGGTTGGGGGGTAAAAACCGGGGAGCTGTTTTTT. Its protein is CASSKGWGVKTGELFF.

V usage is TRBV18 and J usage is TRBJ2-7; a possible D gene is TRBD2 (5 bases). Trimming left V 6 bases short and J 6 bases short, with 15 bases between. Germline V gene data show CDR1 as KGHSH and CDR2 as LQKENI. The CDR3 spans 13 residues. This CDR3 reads CASSPGGFGEQYF. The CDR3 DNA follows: TGTGCCAGCTCGCCGGGCGGGTTCGGCGAGCAGTACTTC.

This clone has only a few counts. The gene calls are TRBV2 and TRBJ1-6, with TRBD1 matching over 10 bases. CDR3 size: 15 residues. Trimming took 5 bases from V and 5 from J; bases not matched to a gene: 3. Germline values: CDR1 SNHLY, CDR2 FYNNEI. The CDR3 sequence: CASSLTGGDNSPLHF. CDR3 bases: TGTGCCAGCAGTTTGACAGGGGGCGATAATTCACCCCTCCACTTT.

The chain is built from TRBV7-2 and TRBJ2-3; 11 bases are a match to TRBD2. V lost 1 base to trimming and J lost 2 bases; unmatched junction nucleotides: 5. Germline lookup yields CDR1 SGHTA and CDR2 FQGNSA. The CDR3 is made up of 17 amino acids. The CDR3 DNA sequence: TGTGCCAGCAGCTTAGTAGGGACTAGCGGACCCACAGATACGCAGTATTTT. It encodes CASSLVGTSGPTDTQYF.

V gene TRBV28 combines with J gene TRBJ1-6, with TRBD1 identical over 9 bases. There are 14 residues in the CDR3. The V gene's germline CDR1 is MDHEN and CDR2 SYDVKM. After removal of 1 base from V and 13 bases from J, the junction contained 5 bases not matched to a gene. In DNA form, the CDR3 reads TGTGCCAGCAGTTTATACAGGGGGCTCCTCCCCCTCCACTTT. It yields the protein CASSLYRGLLPLHF.

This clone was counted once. This CDR3 reads CASSFVGGDNEKLFF. The CDR3 nucleotides read TGTGCCAGCAGTTTTGTCGGGGGGGATAATGAAAAACTGTTTTTT. The chain is built from TRBV6-6 and TRBJ1-4; D possibly corresponds to TRBD1 (5 bases). From germline, CDR1 is MNHNY and CDR2 SVGAGI (reference sequence). The CDR3 runs to 15 residues. V lost 4 bases, J lost 4 bases, and 13 bases lay in between.

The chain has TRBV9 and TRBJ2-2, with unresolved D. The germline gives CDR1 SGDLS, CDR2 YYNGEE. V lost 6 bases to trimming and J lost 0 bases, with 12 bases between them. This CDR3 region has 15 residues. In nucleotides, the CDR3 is TGTGCCAGCACCCCCTGGGCATCGAACACCGGGGAGCTGTTTTTT. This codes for CASTPWASNTGELFF.

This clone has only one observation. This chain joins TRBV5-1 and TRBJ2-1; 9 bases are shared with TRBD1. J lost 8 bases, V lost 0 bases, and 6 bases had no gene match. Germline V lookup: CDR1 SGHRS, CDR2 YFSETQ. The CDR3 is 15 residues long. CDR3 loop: CASSLDRGPSYEQFF. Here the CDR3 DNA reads TGCGCCAGCAGCTTGGACAGGGGGCCCTCTTATGAGCAGTTCTTC.

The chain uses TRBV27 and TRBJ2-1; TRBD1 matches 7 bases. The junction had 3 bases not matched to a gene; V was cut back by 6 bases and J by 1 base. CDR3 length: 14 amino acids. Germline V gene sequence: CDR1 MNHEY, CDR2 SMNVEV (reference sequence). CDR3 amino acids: CASSHRGSYNEQFF. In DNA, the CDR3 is TGTGCCAGCAGCCACAGGGGATCCTACAATGAGCAGTTCTTC.

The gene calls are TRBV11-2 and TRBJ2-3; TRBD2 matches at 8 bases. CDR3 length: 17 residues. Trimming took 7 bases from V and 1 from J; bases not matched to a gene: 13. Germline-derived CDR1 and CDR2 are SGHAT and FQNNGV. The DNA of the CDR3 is TGTGCCAGCACCCAGCGGGCTAGCGGGTACCGCACAGATACGCAGTATTTT. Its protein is CASTQRASGYRTDTQYF.

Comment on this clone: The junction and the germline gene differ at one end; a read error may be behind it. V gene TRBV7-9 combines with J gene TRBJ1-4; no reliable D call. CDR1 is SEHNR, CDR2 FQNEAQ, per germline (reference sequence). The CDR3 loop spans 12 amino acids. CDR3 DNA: TGTTCCAGCAGCTTCCATAATGAAAAACTGTTTTTT. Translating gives CSSSFHNEKLFF.

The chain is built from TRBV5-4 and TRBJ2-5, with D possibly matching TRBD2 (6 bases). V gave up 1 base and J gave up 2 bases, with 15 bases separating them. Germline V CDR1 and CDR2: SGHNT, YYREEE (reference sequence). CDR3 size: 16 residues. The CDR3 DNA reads TGTGCCAGCAGCTTGTCGGTGGGAGGAGGACAAGAGACCCAGTACTTC. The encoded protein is CASSLSVGGGQETQYF.

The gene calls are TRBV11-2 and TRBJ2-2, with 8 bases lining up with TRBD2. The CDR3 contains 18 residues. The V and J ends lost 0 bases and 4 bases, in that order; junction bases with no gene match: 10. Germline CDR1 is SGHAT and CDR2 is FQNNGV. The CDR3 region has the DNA TGTGCCAGCAGCTTAGAGGGGGCTGGACTAGCCGGCACCGGGGAGCTGTTTTTT. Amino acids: CASSLEGAGLAGTGELFF.

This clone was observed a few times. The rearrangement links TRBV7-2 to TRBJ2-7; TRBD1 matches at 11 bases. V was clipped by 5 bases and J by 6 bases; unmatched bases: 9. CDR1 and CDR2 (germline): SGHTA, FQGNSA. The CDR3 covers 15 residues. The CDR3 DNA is TGTGCCAGCAGCCTGGACAGGGGGCAATTTCTCGAGCAGTACTTC. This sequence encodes CASSLDRGQFLEQYF.

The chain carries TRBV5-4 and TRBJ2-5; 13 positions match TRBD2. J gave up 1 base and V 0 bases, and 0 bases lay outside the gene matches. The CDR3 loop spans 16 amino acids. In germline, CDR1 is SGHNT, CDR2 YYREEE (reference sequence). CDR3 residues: CASSLGLAGGQETQYF. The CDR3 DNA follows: TGTGCCAGCAGCTTGGGACTAGCGGGGGGCCAAGAGACCCAGTACTTC.

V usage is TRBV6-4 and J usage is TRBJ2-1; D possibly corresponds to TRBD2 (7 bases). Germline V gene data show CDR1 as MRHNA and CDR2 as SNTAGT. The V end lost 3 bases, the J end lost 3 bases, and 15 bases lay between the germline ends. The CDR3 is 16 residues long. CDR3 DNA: TGTGCCAGCAGTGAGAGTGGCGGGGGCCTCTACAATGAGCAGTTCTTC. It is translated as CASSESGGGLYNEQFF.